This is a list of T cell receptor beta chains from one sample in a study of blood T cells in healthy people across ages. TCRdb used MiXCR to reprocess the 5' RACE reads, holding one entry per CDR3 protein. The table lists roughly 800,000 distinct CDR3 sequences, 20% to 30% of them singletons. The same data also went into a second study, on T cells of mothers and their children.

Specimen: blood. The source is a boy aged 10-17 years in good health. The conserved cysteine and the conserved F or W are not part of the CDR3 here. The size of a clone is reported for some rows only, either as once, few or many, or as a class for expanded clones.

few,TRBV4-1,ASSRPGTVETQY
.,TRBV27,ASSSAGPIDYNEQF
few,TRBV20-1,SATGGMNTEAS
.,TRBV7-2,ASSLVGTADLAQY
.,TRBV6-5,ASRQRDSGAEQF
few,TRBV24-1,ATSRAGPSLLNEQF
few,TRBV28,ASSLWQGGPPNTEAF
.,TRBV7-2,ASSLIGELPGSGANVLT
.,TRBV21-1,ASSIYTTTYEQY
.,TRBV19,ASSIEGQSDSPLH
.,TRBV7-9,ASSLAGGGRRETQY
.,TRBV12-3/TRBV12-4,ASSLTDRDFPLQY
many,TRBV6-5,ASSYSGEQY
.,TRBV5-5,ASSLVGGDSPLH
few,TRBV2,ASSARTSGVYNEQF
.,TRBV29-1,SVPPGTDVYGYT
.,TRBV12-3/TRBV12-4,ASSPGTSGRVETQY
few,TRBV27,ASSYLLGGQVWELF
.,TRBV12-3/TRBV12-4,ASSFFGDEKLF
many,TRBV5-1,ASSLAQGGTGELF
.,TRBV6-2/TRBV6-3,ASSYRQSTYEQY
few,TRBV7-2,ASSLARRGASIQY
.,TRBV28,ASSPRDPHYEQY
.,TRBV7-2,ASSLVFGGLAGRLDEQY
.,TRBV20-1,SARDLAGGDEETQS
.,TRBV7-2,ASSFSGIRTDTQY
few,TRBV7-9,AASSGGETQY
.,TRBV7-6,ASSVLWNNEQF
few,TRBV7-9,ASSLVVWTGAYEQY
.,TRBV29-1,SVADRLAGANVLT
few,TRBV2,ASSTLAGPNTGELF
.,TRBV7-9,ASSSTGKNEKLF
few,TRBV20-1,SARVWGTTEAF
.,TRBV7-9,ASSSPRLYNEQF
.,TRBV15,ATSRVEAGAPLLPYNEQF
.,TRBV25-1,ASSESTGGFETQY
.,TRBV28,ASSLMGRGEETQY
few,TRBV20-1,SARRSLGALSYNEQF
.,TRBV5-1,ASRSSGSPNEPQH
few,TRBV28,ASATPSYNEQF
few,TRBV13,ASRGSVSYEQY
.,TRBV5-1,ASSLTGWTNTEAF
few,TRBV14,ASSFGTPGTGELF
few,TRBV5-6,ASSLGPGGENIQY